This T cell receptor (beta chain) was captured in a study of brain T cells in children with intractable seizures. Whole-study results and caveats: Absence of clones before surgery may stem from lower sequencing depth. Top 50 brain clonotypes included both public and private clones. Only CDR3 sequence similarity suggested viral specificity, without known HCMV serostatus.

The CDR3 has 15 amino acids. Germline V gene sequence: CDR1 LNHNV, CDR2 YYDKDF (reference sequence). Only cases whose brain tissue showed the highest T cell transcript signatures were sequenced. Pre-surgery treatment included at least one anti-epileptic drug. Points on this clone: The target antigen is unknown. At one of its ends the junction is not consistent with the germline gene, which may arise from a read error.

The assay was immunoSEQ multiplex PCR, and TCRdb's table has in-frame clones only and misses some. The sample carries about 9,000 clones, 69% recorded once. The starting material was resected brain tissue, obtained at surgery. The receptor's source is a girl aged 2-10 years with tuberous sclerosis and intractable seizures. The J gene is TRBJ1-2, the V gene TRBV15, with 11 bases that match TRBD1. The CDR3 bases are TGTGCCGCCAGCACGGGGACAGGGGGAAACTATGGCTACACCTTC. This encodes CAASTGTGGNYGYTF.